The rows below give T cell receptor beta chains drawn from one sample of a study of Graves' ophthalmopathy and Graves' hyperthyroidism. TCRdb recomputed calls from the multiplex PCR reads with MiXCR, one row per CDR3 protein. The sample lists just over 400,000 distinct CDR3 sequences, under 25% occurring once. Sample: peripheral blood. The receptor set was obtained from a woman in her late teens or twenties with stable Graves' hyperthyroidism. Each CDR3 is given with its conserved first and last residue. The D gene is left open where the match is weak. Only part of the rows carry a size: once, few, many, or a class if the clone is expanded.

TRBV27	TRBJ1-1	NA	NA	CASSLGVANTEAFF	TGTGCCAGCAGTCTGGGGGTGGCGAACACTGAAGCTTTCTTT
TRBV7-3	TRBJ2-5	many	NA	CASSPEGGVGETQYF	TGTGCCAGCAGCCCGGAAGGGGGAGTAGGTGAGACCCAGTACTTC
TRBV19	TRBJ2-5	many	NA	CASRGQYQETQYF	TGTGCCAGTAGAGGACAGTACCAAGAGACCCAGTACTTC
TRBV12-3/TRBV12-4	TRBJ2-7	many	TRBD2	CASSQTSGGTYEQYF	TGTGCCAGCAGTCAAACTAGCGGGGGAACCTACGAGCAGTACTTC
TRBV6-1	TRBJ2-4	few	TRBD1	CASSEVISGTGDKNIQYF	TGTGCCAGCAGTGAAGTGATATCCGGGACAGGCGACAAAAACATTCAGTACTTC
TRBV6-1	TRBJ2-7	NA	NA	CASSEARQTYEQYF	TGTGCCAGCAGTGAAGCGCGGCAGACCTACGAGCAGTACTTC
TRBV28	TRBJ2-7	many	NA	CASRVTGGLVYEQYF	TGTGCCAGCAGGGTTACTGGGGGGCTTGTCTACGAGCAGTACTTC
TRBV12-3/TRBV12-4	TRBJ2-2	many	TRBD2	CASSLAGELAGELFF	TGTGCCAGCAGCTTAGCGGGAGAGTTGGCCGGGGAGCTGTTTTTT
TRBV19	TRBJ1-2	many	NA	CASSIAPGSGYTF	TGTGCCAGTAGTATCGCCCCAGGTTCTGGCTACACCTTC
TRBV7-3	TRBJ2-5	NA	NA	CASSLDDSTQYF	TGTGCCAGCAGCTTAGATGACTCAACCCAGTACTTC
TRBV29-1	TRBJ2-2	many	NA	CSVGSGRYTGELFF	TGCAGCGTTGGGTCAGGGAGGTACACCGGGGAGCTGTTTTTT
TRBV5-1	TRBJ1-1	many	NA	CASTMRVGTEAFF	TGCGCCAGCACAATGAGGGTGGGCACTGAAGCTTTCTTT
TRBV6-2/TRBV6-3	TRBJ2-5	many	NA	CASAISKETQYF	TGTGCCAGCGCCATTAGTAAGGAGACCCAGTACTTC
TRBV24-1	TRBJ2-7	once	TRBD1	CATSDPEQGGRQGQYF	TGTGCCACCAGTGACCCGGAACAGGGGGGACGACAGGGGCAGTACTTC
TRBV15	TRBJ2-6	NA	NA	CATSRDPGVSVLTF	TGTGCCACCAGCAGAGATCCCGGGGTCAGCGTCCTGACTTTC
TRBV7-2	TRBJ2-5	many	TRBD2	CASSSSGRVWETQYF	TGTGCCAGCAGCTCGAGCGGGAGAGTTTGGGAGACCCAGTACTTC
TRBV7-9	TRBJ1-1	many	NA	CASSPGAGNTEAFF	TGTGCCAGCAGCCCGGGGGCGGGGAACACTGAAGCTTTCTTT
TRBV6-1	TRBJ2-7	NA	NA	CASRSRLSYEQYF	TGTGCCAGCAGATCCCGCCTCTCCTACGAGCAGTACTTC
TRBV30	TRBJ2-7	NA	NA	CAWTGGGEQYF	TGTGCCTGGACAGGGGGAGGTGAGCAGTACTTC
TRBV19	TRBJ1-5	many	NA	CASTLGYNQPQHF	TGTGCCAGCACTTTGGGATACAATCAGCCCCAGCATTTT
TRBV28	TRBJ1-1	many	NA	CASSLGDWDTEAFF	TGTGCCAGCAGTTTGGGGGATTGGGACACTGAAGCTTTCTTT
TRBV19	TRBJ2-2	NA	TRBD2	CASNPAGGPHTGELFF	TGTGCCAGTAACCCAGCGGGAGGGCCCCACACCGGGGAGCTGTTTTTT
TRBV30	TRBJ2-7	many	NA	CAWRAAYEQYF	TGTGCCTGGAGAGCGGCCTACGAGCAGTACTTC
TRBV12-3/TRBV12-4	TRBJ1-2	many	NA	CASSFSGGYTF	TGTGCCAGCAGTTTTTCTGGTGGCTACACCTTC
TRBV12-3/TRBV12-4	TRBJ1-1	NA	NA	CASSLARQGRAFF	TGTGCCAGCAGTTTAGCAAGGCAGGGTCGAGCTTTCTTT
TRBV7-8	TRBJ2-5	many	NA	CASSISRGLAEETQYF	TGTGCCAGCAGCATCTCGAGGGGGCTAGCGGAAGAGACCCAGTACTTC
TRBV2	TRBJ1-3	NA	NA	CASDLSLNSGNTIYF	TGTGCCAGCGACCTCTCTCTCAACTCTGGAAACACCATATATTTT
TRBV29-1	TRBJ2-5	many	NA	CSVEQETQYF	TGCAGCGTAGAGCAAGAGACCCAGTACTTC
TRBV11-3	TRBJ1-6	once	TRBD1	CASSEIGTANSPLHF	TGTGCCAGCAGCGAAATCGGGACAGCCAATTCACCCCTCCACTTT
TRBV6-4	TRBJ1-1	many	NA	CASSDKENTEAFF	TGTGCCAGCAGTGACAAGGAGAACACTGAAGCTTTCTTT
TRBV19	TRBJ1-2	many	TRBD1	CASSRQGENYGYTF	TGTGCCAGTAGCCGACAGGGAGAAAACTATGGCTACACCTTC
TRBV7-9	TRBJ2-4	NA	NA	CASSPPGWGAKNIQYF	TGTGCCAGCAGCCCCCCTGGTTGGGGAGCCAAAAACATTCAGTACTTC
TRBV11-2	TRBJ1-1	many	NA	CASSSMNTEAFF	TGTGCCAGCAGCAGTATGAACACTGAAGCTTTCTTT
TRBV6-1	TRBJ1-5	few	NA	CASSEGYVSTQPQHF	TGTGCCAGCAGTGAAGGTTATGTCAGCACTCAGCCTCAGCATTTT
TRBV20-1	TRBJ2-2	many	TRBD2	CSAALNGRVTGELFF	TGCAGTGCCGCCCTCAACGGGAGGGTCACCGGGGAGCTGTTTTTT
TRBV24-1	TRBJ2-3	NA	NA	CATATLDTQYF	TGTGCCACCGCAACGTTGGATACGCAGTATTTT
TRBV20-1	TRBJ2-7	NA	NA	CSARDPGTAYEQYF	TGCAGTGCTAGAGATCCCGGGACCGCCTACGAGCAGTACTTC
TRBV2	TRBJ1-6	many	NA	CASSPGGYNSPLHF	TGTGCCAGCAGTCCGGGAGGCTATAATTCACCCCTCCACTTT
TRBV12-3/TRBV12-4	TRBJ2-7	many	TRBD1	CASSSTGNEQYF	TGTGCCAGCAGTTCGACAGGGAACGAGCAGTACTTC